This TCR beta chain was identified during a study of CD8+ T cells in alopecia areata. General study findings and limits: It was less clear whether patients shared TCRs than it was in mice, possibly because of HLA.

Extraction of RNA preceded its reverse transcription into cDNA, which served as the sequencing template. The assay was immunoSEQ multiplex PCR, and TCRdb's table has in-frame clones only and misses some. Singletons are absent from the sample, which has some 110,000 clones. Concerning this clone: The antigen remains undetermined. Genes and germline come from the mouse. The read ends 4 residues before the CDR3 terminus; that terminus is restored from the germline J gene.

CDR3 length: 12 amino acids. Per the germline V gene, CDR1 is SGHLS and CDR2 is HYDKME. The sequenced sample was lesional skin. This TCR came from a C3H/HeJ mouse with alopecia areata. The MHC haplotype of the strain is H2-k. The V gene is TRBV12-2, the J gene TRBJ1-1; 9 nucleotides line up with TRBD1. The CDR3 loop reads CASSWTGVEVFF. The covered CDR3 bases are TGTGCCAGCTCTTGGACAGGGGTA.